These 25 T cell receptor beta chains came from one sample sequenced in a study of shared clonotypes between healthy human individuals. Sequencing was performed with immunoSEQ multiplex PCR; in TCRdb, only in-frame clones are kept and a portion is missing. Here the sample spans 100,000 or so clones, more than 45% being singletons. Material for sequencing was PBMCs. The receptors originated from a woman in her 40s in good health. Some clones in this sample may be carry-over from other donors' samples.

This clone has ten or more counts. The J gene is TRBJ1-5, the V gene TRBV9; maybe TRBD1 (6 bases). Germline CDR1 SGDLS, CDR2 YYNGEE. Trimming shortened V by 4 bases and J by 3 bases, and 14 bases separated the two germline ends. CDR3 size: 15 residues. The CDR3 here is CASSKGGAPNQPQHF. In DNA, the CDR3 is TGTGCCAGCAGCAAAGGGGGGGCTCCCAATCAGCCCCAGCATTTT.

In its sample, this clone was seen a few times. The gene calls are TRBV29-1 and TRBJ2-6; maybe TRBD2 (6 bases). This CDR3 region has 17 residues. CDR1 and CDR2 from the germline V gene are SQVTM and ANQGSEA. The germline V and J ends were trimmed by 6 bases and 0 bases, with 18 bases remaining between them. For the CDR3, the DNA is TGCAGCGTCTCGGGAGATCCCTCCAACTCTGGGGCCAACGTCCTGACTTTC. Its translation: CSVSGDPSNSGANVLTF.

The V gene is TRBV7-3, the J gene TRBJ2-7; TRBD1 agrees at 11 bases. The CDR3 has 15 amino acids. J gave up 4 bases and V 2 bases, and 4 bases lay outside the gene matches. Germline V gives CDR1 SGHTA, CDR2 FQGTGA. CDR3 DNA: TGTGCCAGCAGCTTATTTGGACAGGGGGCTTACGAGCAGTACTTC. It yields the protein CASSLFGQGAYEQYF.

Note on this clone: This may be a read error, as it is one base from a much larger clone. The chain couples TRBV4-1 to TRBJ2-5, with 16 positions matching TRBD2. CDR3 length equals 22 residues. The germline CDR1 and CDR2 sequences are MGHRA and YSYEKL. CDR3 sequence (DNA): TGCGCCAGCAGCCAACCCCCCTTGGGACTAGCGGGAGGGTCGGGGGAGATAGAGGCCCAGTACTTC. Translation gives CASSQPPLGLAGGSGEIEAQYF.

The J gene is TRBJ1-3, the V gene TRBV5-6; D not certain. Looked up from germline, CDR1 is SGHDT and CDR2 is YYEEEE. The CDR3 contains 13 residues. V lost 2 bases to trimming and J lost 2 bases, with 5 bases between them. The CDR3 region is CASSLVTGNTIYF. The CDR3 bases are TGTGCCAGCAGCTTAGTGACTGGAAACACCATATATTTT.

The V and J genes are TRBV15 and TRBJ1-1; D is unresolved. Germline CDR1 is LNHNV and CDR2 is YYDKDF (reference sequence). Trimming removed 2 bases at V and 0 bases at J, with 1 base between. The CDR3 covers 12 residues. CDR3 protein: CATSRMNTEAFF. The CDR3 DNA sequence: TGTGCCACCAGCAGAATGAACACTGAAGCTTTCTTT.

About this clone itself: A junction boundary mismatches the germline segment, possibly from a read error. This chain uses TRBV5-1 with TRBJ2-5; 8 positions agree with TRBD2. CDR1 and CDR2 from the germline V gene are SGHRS and YFSETQ. The CDR3 is made up of 13 amino acids. This CDR3 reads CASSRGLGETQYF. CDR3 DNA sequence: TGTGCCAGCAGCCGGGGACTAGGGGAGACCCAGTACTTC.

This clone was observed a few times. This rearrangement joins TRBV28 to TRBJ1-1, with 10 bases aligning to TRBD1. The germline gives CDR1 MDHEN, CDR2 SYDVKM. The CDR3 covers 13 residues. The junction had 9 bases not matched to a gene; V was cut back by 10 bases and J by 7 bases. This chain's CDR3 is CAIVTGGGDEAFF. DNA for the CDR3: TGTGCCATCGTGACAGGGGGCGGCGATGAAGCTTTCTTT.

This clone was seen at least ten times. The same CDR3 arises from other DNA sequences in this sample as well. V and J are TRBV15 and TRBJ1-2; D is ambiguous. Germline V gives CDR1 LNHNV, CDR2 YYDKDF (reference sequence). The CDR3 loop spans 12 amino acids. The V gene lost 1 base and the J gene lost 2 bases, with 2 bases spanning the gap. The CDR3 DNA reads as TGTGCCACCAGCAGAGGGAACTATGGCTACACCTTC. It specifies CATSRGNYGYTF. Full variable domain (outside the CDR3, taken from reference TRBV15 and TRBJ1-2): DAMVIQNPRYQVTQFGKPVTLSCSQTLNHNVMYWYQQKSSQAPKLLFHYYDKDFNNEADTPDNFQSRRPNTSFCFLDIRSPGLGDTAMYLCATSRGNYGYTFGSGTRLTVV.

There are many counts of this clone. The genes are TRBV28 and TRBJ1-4; D might be TRBD1 (5 bases). This CDR3 region has 13 residues. V gave up 6 bases and J gave up 10 bases, with 15 bases separating them. Germline values: CDR1 MDHEN, CDR2 SYDVKM. This CDR3 reads CASSPDRVGKLFF. The DNA for the CDR3 is TGTGCCAGCAGCCCTGACAGAGTGGGAAAACTGTTTTTT.

This clone was detected ten times or more. The chain carries TRBV6-4 and TRBJ2-3; D call uncertain. This CDR3 contains 15 residues. Germline V gene sequence: CDR1 MRHNA, CDR2 SNTAGT. Trimming removed 6 bases from V and 0 bases from J, with 13 bases in between. Written as DNA, the CDR3 is TGTGCCAGCAGCGCAGATCCGGGTAGCACAGATACGCAGTATTTT. Translation: CASSADPGSTDTQYF.

This clone was seen repeatedly, ten times or more. CDR3 protein: CAISREGYEQYF. The CDR3 DNA reads as TGTGCCATCAGCAGGGAAGGTTACGAGCAGTACTTC. V is TRBV10-3 and J is TRBJ2-7; TRBD1 might be the D (5 bases). V was trimmed by 6 bases and J by 4 bases, leaving 10 bases between them. CDR1 is ENHRY and CDR2 is SYGVKD in the germline V gene. This CDR3 is 12 amino acids long.

In its sample, this clone was seen many times. The chain employs TRBV2 and TRBJ1-1; TRBD1 matches 7 bases. The ends lost 7 bases at V and 1 base at J; junction bases unmatched: 9. The CDR3 extends over 15 amino acids. The germline V gene has CDR1 SNHLY and CDR2 FYNNEI. The chain's CDR3 is CASIEQGQSNTEAFF. The CDR3 DNA reads as TGTGCCAGCATAGAGCAGGGACAGTCGAACACTGAAGCTTTCTTT.

The chain joins TRBV28 to TRBJ2-1; 10 positions agree with TRBD2. Germline CDR1 MDHEN, CDR2 SYDVKM. With 5 bases clipped from V and 3 bases from J, the junction kept 4 bases outside the gene matches. The CDR3 sequence is 15 residues long. The CDR3 region is CASSEAGGLYNEQFF. DNA of the CDR3: TGTGCCAGCAGTGAAGCGGGAGGGCTCTACAATGAGCAGTTCTTC.

The rearrangement uses TRBV5-8 and TRBJ2-7; TRBD1 aligns across 8 bases. Germline V gene lookup returns CDR1 SGHTS and CDR2 YDEGEE. The CDR3 covers 17 residues. J lost 2 bases, V lost 3 bases, and 13 bases had no gene match. CDR3 sequence: CASSSRTGYGPTYEQYF. As DNA, the CDR3 is TGTGCCAGCAGCTCTCGGACAGGGTACGGTCCTACCTACGAGCAGTACTTC.

This clone was detected many times. The chain recombines TRBV28 with TRBJ2-3; D gene uncertain. Deletions cut 9 bases from V and 5 bases from J, with 3 bases between. In germline, CDR1 is MDHEN, CDR2 SYDVKM. The CDR3 runs to 9 residues. CDR3 sequence: CASRDTQYF. DNA for the CDR3: TGTGCCAGTAGAGATACGCAGTATTTT.

This clone was seen at least ten times. J is TRBJ1-4 and V is TRBV2; D remains ambiguous. Germline CDR1 SNHLY, CDR2 FYNNEI. This CDR3 has 15 amino acids. V dropped 6 bases and J dropped 4 bases, with 15 bases sitting between them. CDR3 region: CASSQMAGDNEKLFF. In DNA, the CDR3 is TGTGCCAGCAGCCAGATGGCGGGAGATAATGAAAAACTGTTTTTT.

This clone was seen a few times. The junction departs from the called germline gene at one end, perhaps through a read error. The chain joins TRBV10-2 to TRBJ2-1; 8 bases align to TRBD2. The CDR3 contains 15 residues. Germline V gives CDR1 WSHSY, CDR2 SAAADI. CDR3 region: CASSYRREVPNEQFF. The CDR3 nucleotides read TGTGCCAGCAGTTACAGGCGGGAGGTTCCCAATGAGCAGTTCTTC.

The J gene is TRBJ2-5, the V gene TRBV6-5, with D tentatively TRBD1 or TRBD2 (6 bases each). The J call is in doubt because the DNA end fits TRBJ2-7 better. The CDR3 has 15 amino acids. The germline V gene encodes CDR1 MNHEY and CDR2 SVGAGI. CDR3 region: CASSSEPGASYEQYF. Here the CDR3 DNA reads TGTGCCAGCAGTAGCGAGCCGGGGGCCTCCTACGAGCAGTACTTC.

In regard to this clone: With only one base between it and a far larger clone, this is likely a read error. This chain links TRBV29-1 with TRBJ1-1, with D possibly TRBD1 on 5 matching bases. Germline V gene lookup returns CDR1 SQVTM and CDR2 ANQGSEA. This CDR3 contains 11 residues. Here the CDR3 reads CGVAGNTEACF. CDR3 DNA: TGCGGCGTTGCAGGGAACACTGAAGCTTGCTTT.

This CDR3 is CASSMTSGTYEQYF. The CDR3 DNA is TGTGCCAGTAGTATGACTAGCGGGACCTACGAGCAGTACTTC. The gene calls are TRBV19 and TRBJ2-7; 11 bases fit TRBD2. The V segment lost 3 bases and the J segment 2 bases; nucleotides outside the gene matches: 0. In germline, CDR1 is LNHDA, CDR2 SQIVND (reference sequence). The CDR3 consists of 14 residues.

This clone was seen ten or more times. V is TRBV7-3 and J is TRBJ2-1, with TRBD1 matching over 7 bases. Germline-derived CDR1 and CDR2 are SGHTA and FQGTGA. This CDR3 comprises 14 residues. V dropped 5 bases and J dropped 4; count of bases not matched to a gene: 5. The CDR3 sequence is CASSPRTGYNEQFF. CDR3 sequence (DNA): TGTGCCAGCAGCCCACGGACAGGTTACAATGAGCAGTTCTTC.

The chain employs TRBV18 and TRBJ1-5, with a tentative D call TRBD1 (6 bases). This CDR3 spans 14 amino acids. The germline V gene has CDR1 KGHSH and CDR2 LQKENI. V lost 8 bases and J 1 base, leaving 12 bases between the germline ends. CDR3 sequence reads: CASHQGGSNQPQHF. CDR3 sequence (DNA): TGTGCCAGCCACCAAGGGGGGAGCAATCAGCCCCAGCATTTT.

The chain uses TRBV10-3 and TRBJ2-5; perhaps D is TRBD1 or TRBD2 (5 bases each). With the DNA end fitting TRBJ2-7 better, the J assignment may be wrong. The germline V gene encodes CDR1 ENHRY and CDR2 SYGVKD. The CDR3 sequence is 14 residues long. In DNA form, the CDR3 reads TGTGCCATCAGGTCACTGGGGACCCGAGACGAGCAGTACTTC. This encodes CAIRSLGTRDEQYF.

As to this clone: This likely traces to a read error, being one base from a far larger clone. The CDR3 loop is CASSFSPTDRAGGYAF. Written as DNA, the CDR3 is TGTGCCAGCAGTTTTTCCCCGACTGACAGGGCTGGGGGCTACGCCTTC. The chain carries TRBV28 and TRBJ1-2; 7 nucleotides match TRBD1. The CDR3 contains 16 residues. Germline V gene lookup returns CDR1 MDHEN and CDR2 SYDVKM.